This T cell receptor (beta chain) was recovered during a study of OX40 agonist ivuxolimab in advanced cancers. Turning to the study itself: Three dose-escalation patients had partial responses: one with hepatocellular carcinoma and two with cutaneous melanoma.

The CDR3 sequence is 14 residues long. Germline V gives CDR1 MDHEN, CDR2 SYDVKM. Germline trimming cut 4 bases from V and 9 bases from J; bases unmatched to any gene: 11. TCRdb keeps only in-frame clones here, not all; method: immunoSEQ multiplex PCR. The sample has 55,000 to 80,000 clones; more than 80% are singletons. In regard to this clone: Its antigen is still unknown.

Regarding the study as a whole: On average, CD8+ T cells showed a greater number of expanded clones than CD4+. Circulating CD4+ and CD8+ T cells showed clonal expansion by week 6 at 0.1 to 3.0 mg/kg.

This clonotype originated in an adult with an advanced solid tumor such as melanoma, head and neck, liver or kidney cancer. The sample consisted of CD4+ or CD8+ T cells sorted from blood, taken in a trial of the OX40 agonist ivuxolimab. V usage is TRBV28 and J usage is TRBJ2-5; the match to TRBD1 covers 7 bases. In DNA, the CDR3 is TGTGCCAGCAGTTCCGGGACAGCGTCTCGGGCCCAGTACTTC. Protein product: CASSSGTASRAQYF.